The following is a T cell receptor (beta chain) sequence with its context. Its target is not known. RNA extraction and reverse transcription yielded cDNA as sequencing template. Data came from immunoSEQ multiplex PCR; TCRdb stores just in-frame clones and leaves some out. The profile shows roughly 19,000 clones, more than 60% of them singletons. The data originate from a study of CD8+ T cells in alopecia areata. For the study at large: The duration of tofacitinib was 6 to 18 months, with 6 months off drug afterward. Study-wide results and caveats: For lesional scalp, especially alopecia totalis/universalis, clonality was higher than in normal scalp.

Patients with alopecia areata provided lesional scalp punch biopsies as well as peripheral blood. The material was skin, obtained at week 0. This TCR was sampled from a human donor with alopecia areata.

The CDR3 bases are TGCGCCAGCAAGGTGGGAAGTTCATCTTCCGAGCAGTACTTC. Amino acid sequence: CASKVGSSSSEQYF. The V call is TRBV4-3, the J call TRBJ2-7; D is unresolved. V dropped 7 bases and J dropped 6 bases, with 19 bases sitting between them. This CDR3 is 14 amino acids long. Germline CDR1 is LGHNA and CDR2 is YSLEER.